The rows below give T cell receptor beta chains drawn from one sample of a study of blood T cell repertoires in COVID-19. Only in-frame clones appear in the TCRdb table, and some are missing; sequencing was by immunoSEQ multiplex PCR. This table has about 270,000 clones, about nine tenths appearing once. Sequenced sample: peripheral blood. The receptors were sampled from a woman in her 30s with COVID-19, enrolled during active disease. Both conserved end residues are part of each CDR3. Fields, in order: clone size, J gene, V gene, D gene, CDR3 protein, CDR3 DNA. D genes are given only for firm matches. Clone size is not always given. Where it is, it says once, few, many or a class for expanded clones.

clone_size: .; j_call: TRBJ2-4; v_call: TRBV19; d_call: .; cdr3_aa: CASSIDRGNIQYF; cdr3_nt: TGTGCCAGTAGTATAGACAGGGGAAACATTCAGTACTTC
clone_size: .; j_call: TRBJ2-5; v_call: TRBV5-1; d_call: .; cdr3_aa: CASSLETGQETQYF; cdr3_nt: TGCGCCAGCAGCTTGGAGACAGGCCAAGAGACCCAGTACTTC
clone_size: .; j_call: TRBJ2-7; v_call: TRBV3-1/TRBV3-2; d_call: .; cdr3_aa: CASSLGRRYEQYF; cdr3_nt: TGTGCCAGCAGCCTGGGGAGACGCTACGAGCAGTACTTC
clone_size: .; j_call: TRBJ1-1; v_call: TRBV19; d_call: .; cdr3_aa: CASSIALGETEAFF; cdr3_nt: TGTGCCAGTAGTATAGCCTTAGGGGAAACTGAAGCTTTCTTT
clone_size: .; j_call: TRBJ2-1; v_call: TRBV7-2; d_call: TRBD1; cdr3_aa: CASSDTGVHNEQFF; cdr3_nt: TGTGCCAGCAGCGATACAGGGGTGCACAATGAGCAGTTCTTC
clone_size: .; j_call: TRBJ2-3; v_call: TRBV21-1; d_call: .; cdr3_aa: CASSKAATSGGPTDTQYF; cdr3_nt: TGTGCCAGCAGCAAAGCGGCCACTAGCGGGGGCCCCACAGATACGCAGTATTTT
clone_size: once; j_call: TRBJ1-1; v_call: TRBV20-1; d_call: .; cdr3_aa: CSASLQGRDTEAFF; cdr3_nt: TGCAGTGCTAGTTTGCAGGGTCGAGACACTGAAGCTTTCTTT
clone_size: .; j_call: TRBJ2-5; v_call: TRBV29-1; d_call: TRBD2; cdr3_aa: CSVDYGGGRRTQYF; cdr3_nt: TGCAGCGTTGACTACGGGGGGGGCCGACGGACCCAGTACTTC
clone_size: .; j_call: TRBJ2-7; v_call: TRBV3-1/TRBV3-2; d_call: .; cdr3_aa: CASSQDPLSSYEQYF; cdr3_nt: TGTGCCAGCAGCCAAGATCCCCTCAGCTCCTACGAGCAGTACTTC
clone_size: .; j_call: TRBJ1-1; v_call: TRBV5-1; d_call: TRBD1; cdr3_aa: CASRQGARSNTEAFF; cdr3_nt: TGCGCCAGCAGACAGGGGGCGCGTAGCAATACTGAAGCTTTCTTT
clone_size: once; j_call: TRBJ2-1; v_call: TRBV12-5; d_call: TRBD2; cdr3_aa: CASGLKVLAGRLSYNEQFF; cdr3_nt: TGTGCTAGTGGTCTCAAAGTACTAGCGGGGCGGTTGTCCTACAATGAGCAGTTCTTC
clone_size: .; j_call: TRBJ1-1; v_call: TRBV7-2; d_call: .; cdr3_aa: CASSLARGGQYTEAFF; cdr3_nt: TGTGCCAGCAGCTTAGCGCGGGGGGGGCAATACACTGAAGCTTTCTTT
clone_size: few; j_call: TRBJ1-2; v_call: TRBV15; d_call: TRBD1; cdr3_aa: CATSSYRGTLYGYTF; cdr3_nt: TGTGCCACCAGCAGTTACAGGGGTACCCTTTATGGCTACACCTTC
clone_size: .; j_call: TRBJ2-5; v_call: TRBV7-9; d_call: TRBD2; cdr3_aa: CASSSRLAGSGVAQYF; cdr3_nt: TGTGCCAGCAGCTCCCGACTAGCGGGGTCCGGGGTGGCCCAGTACTTC
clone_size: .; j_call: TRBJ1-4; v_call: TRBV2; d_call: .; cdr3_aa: CASSEATRNEKLFF; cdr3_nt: TGTGCCAGCAGTGAAGCGACTCGTAATGAAAAACTGTTTTTT
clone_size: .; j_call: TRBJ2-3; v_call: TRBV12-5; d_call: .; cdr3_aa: CASGLVGVDTQYF; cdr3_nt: TGTGCTAGTGGTTTGGTAGGGGTGGATACGCAGTATTTT
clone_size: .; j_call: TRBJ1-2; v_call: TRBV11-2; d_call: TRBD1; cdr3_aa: CASSVVRDRENYGYTF; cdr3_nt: TGTGCCAGCAGCGTAGTCCGGGACAGGGAAAACTATGGCTACACCTTC
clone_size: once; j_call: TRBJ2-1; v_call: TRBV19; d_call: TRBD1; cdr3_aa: CASRPDRKRGNEQFF; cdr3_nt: TGTGCCAGTAGACCGGACAGGAAAAGGGGCAATGAGCAGTTCTTC
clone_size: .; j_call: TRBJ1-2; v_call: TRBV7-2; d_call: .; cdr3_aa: CASSLVVGRNYGYTF; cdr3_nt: TGTGCCAGCAGCTTAGTTGTAGGCAGGAACTATGGCTACACCTTC
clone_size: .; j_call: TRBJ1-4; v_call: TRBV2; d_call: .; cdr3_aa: CASSEMGGRINEKLFF; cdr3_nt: TGTGCCAGCAGTGAAATGGGGGGTCGGATTAATGAAAAACTGTTTTTT
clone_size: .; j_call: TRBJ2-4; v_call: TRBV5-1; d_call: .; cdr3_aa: CASRPPGAKNIQYF; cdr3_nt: TGCGCCAGCAGACCCCCAGGCGCCAAAAACATTCAGTACTTC
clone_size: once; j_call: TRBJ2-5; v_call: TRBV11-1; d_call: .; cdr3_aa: CASSPAGSRKTQYF; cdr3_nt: TGTGCCAGCAGCCCCGCGGGGTCAAGGAAGACCCAGTACTTC
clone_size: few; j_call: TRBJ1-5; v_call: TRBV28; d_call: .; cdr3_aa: CASSRRAWGNQPQHF; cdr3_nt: TGTGCCAGCAGTCGCAGGGCTTGGGGCAATCAGCCCCAGCATTTT
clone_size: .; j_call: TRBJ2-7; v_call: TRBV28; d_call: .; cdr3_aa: CATYLYEQYF; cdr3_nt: TGTGCCACCTACCTCTACGAGCAGTACTTC
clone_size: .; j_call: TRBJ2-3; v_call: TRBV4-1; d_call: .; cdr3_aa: CASSQLGLSTDTQYF; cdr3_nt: TGCGCCAGCAGCCAATTGGGACTGAGCACAGATACGCAGTATTTT
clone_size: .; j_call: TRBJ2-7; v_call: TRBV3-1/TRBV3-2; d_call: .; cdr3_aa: CASSLADSYEQYF; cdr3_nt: TGTGCCAGCAGCCTGGCCGACAGCTACGAGCAGTACTTC
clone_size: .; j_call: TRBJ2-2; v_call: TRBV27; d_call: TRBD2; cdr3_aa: CASTRLAVPGELFF; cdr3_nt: TGTGCCAGTACTCGACTAGCTGTCCCCGGGGAGCTGTTTTTT
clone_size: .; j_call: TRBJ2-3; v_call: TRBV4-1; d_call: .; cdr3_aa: CASSPPIGGSTDTQYF; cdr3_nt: TGCGCCAGCAGCCCGCCCATAGGGGGTAGCACAGATACGCAGTATTTT
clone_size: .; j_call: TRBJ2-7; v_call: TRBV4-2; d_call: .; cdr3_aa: CASSQDLIGRGSYEQYF; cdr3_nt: TGTGCCAGCAGCCAAGATCTGATCGGCAGGGGATCCTACGAGCAGTACTTC
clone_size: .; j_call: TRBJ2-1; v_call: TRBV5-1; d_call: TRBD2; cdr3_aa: CASKGVLAGSNEQFF; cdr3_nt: TGCGCCAGCAAAGGTGTTCTAGCGGGGTCCAATGAGCAGTTCTTC
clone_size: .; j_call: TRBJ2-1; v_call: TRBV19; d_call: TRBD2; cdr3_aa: CASSFVASGGAYNEQFF; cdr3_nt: TGTGCCAGTAGTTTTGTGGCTAGCGGGGGGGCCTACAATGAGCAGTTCTTC
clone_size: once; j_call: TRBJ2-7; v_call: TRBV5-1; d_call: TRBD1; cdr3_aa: CASSSYRGASYEQYF; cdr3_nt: TGCGCCAGCAGCTCATACAGGGGGGCCTCCTACGAGCAGTACTTC
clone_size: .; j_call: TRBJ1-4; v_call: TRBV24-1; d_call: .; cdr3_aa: CATSDHNSPTNEKLFF; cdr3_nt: TGTGCCACCAGTGATCATAACAGCCCAACTAATGAAAAACTGTTTTTT
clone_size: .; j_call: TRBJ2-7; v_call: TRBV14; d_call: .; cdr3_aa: CAGRRQPPYEQYF; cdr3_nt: TGTGCCGGAAGAAGACAACCGCCCTACGAGCAGTACTTC
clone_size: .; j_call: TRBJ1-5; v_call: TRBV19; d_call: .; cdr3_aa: CASTSAGHRPQHF; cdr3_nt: .
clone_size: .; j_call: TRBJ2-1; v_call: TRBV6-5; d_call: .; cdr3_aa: CASNSGGPYNEQFF; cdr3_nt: TGTGCCAGCAACTCGGGGGGCCCCTACAATGAGCAGTTCTTC
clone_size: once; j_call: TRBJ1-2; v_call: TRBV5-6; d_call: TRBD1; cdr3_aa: CASSPGTGWSLYGYTF; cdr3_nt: TGTGCCAGCAGCCCTGGGACAGGGTGGTCCCTCTATGGCTACACCTTC
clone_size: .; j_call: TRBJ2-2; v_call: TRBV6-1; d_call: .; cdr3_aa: CASRESGQSNTGELFF; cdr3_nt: TGTGCCAGCAGAGAAAGCGGACAGTCGAACACCGGGGAGCTGTTTTTT
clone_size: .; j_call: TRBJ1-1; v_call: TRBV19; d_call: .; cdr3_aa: CASLRGPDPGAFF; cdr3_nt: TGTGCCAGCCTCCGAGGTCCGGATCCGGGTGCTTTCTTT
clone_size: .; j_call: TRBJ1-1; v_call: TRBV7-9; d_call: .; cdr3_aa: CASSPRRRMDWSEAFF; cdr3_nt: TGTGCCAGCAGCCCCCGGAGGAGGATGGATTGGTCTGAAGCTTTCTTT
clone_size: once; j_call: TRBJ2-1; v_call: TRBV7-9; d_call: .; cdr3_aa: CASSSYRGGYNEQFF; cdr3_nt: TGTGCCAGCAGCTCCTACAGGGGAGGCTACAATGAGCAGTTCTTC